The 2 T cell receptor beta chains presented below share a single source sample, sequenced in a study of control samples from healthy donors and cancer patients. TCRdb keeps only in-frame clones here, not all; method: immunoSEQ multiplex PCR. The sample includes about 150,000 clones, over 90% of them seen just once. The sample taken for sequencing was blood. These receptors were collected from a man aged 45-65 years in good health.

J is TRBJ2-5 and V is TRBV6-5; TRBD1 aligns across 10 bases. The ends lost 7 bases at V and 4 bases at J; junction bases unmatched: 6. The CDR3 contains 14 residues. Germline assignment: CDR1 MNHEY and CDR2 SVGAGI. The CDR3 DNA reads TGTGCCAGCACCACGACAGGGGGCCCAGAGACCCAGTACTTC. Translation: CASTTTGGPETQYF.

This chain connects TRBV6-6 to TRBJ1-6; no clear D. V dropped 7 bases and J dropped 7 bases, with 17 bases sitting between them. Germline V lookup: CDR1 MNHNY, CDR2 SVGAGI (reference sequence). The CDR3 extends over 15 amino acids. In nucleotides, the CDR3 is TGTGCCAGCATCCCCTCCGGTTCCGCAAATTCACCCCTCCACTTT. Amino acid sequence: CASIPSGSANSPLHF.